This T cell receptor beta chain was sequenced in a study of T cells after yellow fever vaccination. The table lists this clonotype with many counts. Germline V gene lookup returns CDR1 SGHRS and CDR2 YFSETQ. This CDR3 contains 15 residues. V lost 2 bases, J lost 2 bases, and 12 bases lay in between. TCRdb itself ran the 5' RACE reads through MiXCR, one entry per CDR3 protein. The sample carries nearly 350,000 distinct CDR3 sequences, roughly 8.3% recorded once. The sequencing used PBMCs, collected around 45 days after the first yellow fever vaccination. This clonotype was sampled from a man younger than 35 who received the YFV17D yellow fever vaccine. The genes are TRBV5-1 and TRBJ2-3, with D perhaps matching TRBD1 (6 bases). The CDR3 DNA reads as TGCGCCAGCAGCTTATATGGACAGACCACAGATACGCAGTATTTT. Translation: CASSLYGQTTDTQYF.